A single sample gave rise to the 3 T cell receptor beta chains below, sequenced in a study of blood T cell repertoires in COVID-19 (dated by TCRdb to 2020 to 2021). Libraries came from the immunoSEQ multiplex PCR assay. TCRdb holds this immuneACCESS table with in-frame rearrangements only. Some clones are missing; in checked studies, unresolved V genes explain under half, and the rest has no known cause. Present in this sample are some 300,000 clones, roughly 86% of which were seen just once. The top ten hold roughly 2.9% of the sample. The material sequenced was PBMCs or T cells enriched from blood (not recorded which). These receptors were collected from a woman aged 45-59 years who had been exposed to COVID-19.

J is TRBJ2-2 and V is TRBV5-1; 10 bases align to TRBD2. With 3 bases clipped from V and 4 bases from J, the junction kept 3 bases outside the gene matches. The germline CDR1 and CDR2 sequences are SGHRS and YFSETQ. This CDR3 has 15 residues. In DNA, the CDR3 is TGCGCCAGCAGCTATCTAGCGGGGGTCACCGGGGAGCTGTTTTTT. Translated: CASSYLAGVTGELFF.

This clone turned up a few times. This chain uses TRBV4-2 with TRBJ2-5; 9 nucleotides match TRBD2. The V gene's germline CDR1 is LGHNA and CDR2 YNFKEQ. The CDR3 spans 15 residues. Trimming cost V 0 bases and J 1 base; bases outside gene matches: 0. The chain's CDR3 is CASSQERGGQETQYF. DNA of the CDR3: TGTGCCAGCAGCCAAGAGCGGGGGGGCCAAGAGACCCAGTACTTC.

V and J are TRBV23-1 and TRBJ1-3; 8 nucleotides align to TRBD1. TRBV23-1 is an ORF, and what it does is uncertain. This CDR3 is built from 15 residues. Trimming removed 8 bases from V and 0 bases from J; junction bases left unmatched: 6. The CDR3 bases are TGCGCCAGCTCCACAGGGGGGCTCTCTGGAAACACCATATATTTT. Its translation: CASSTGGLSGNTIYF.